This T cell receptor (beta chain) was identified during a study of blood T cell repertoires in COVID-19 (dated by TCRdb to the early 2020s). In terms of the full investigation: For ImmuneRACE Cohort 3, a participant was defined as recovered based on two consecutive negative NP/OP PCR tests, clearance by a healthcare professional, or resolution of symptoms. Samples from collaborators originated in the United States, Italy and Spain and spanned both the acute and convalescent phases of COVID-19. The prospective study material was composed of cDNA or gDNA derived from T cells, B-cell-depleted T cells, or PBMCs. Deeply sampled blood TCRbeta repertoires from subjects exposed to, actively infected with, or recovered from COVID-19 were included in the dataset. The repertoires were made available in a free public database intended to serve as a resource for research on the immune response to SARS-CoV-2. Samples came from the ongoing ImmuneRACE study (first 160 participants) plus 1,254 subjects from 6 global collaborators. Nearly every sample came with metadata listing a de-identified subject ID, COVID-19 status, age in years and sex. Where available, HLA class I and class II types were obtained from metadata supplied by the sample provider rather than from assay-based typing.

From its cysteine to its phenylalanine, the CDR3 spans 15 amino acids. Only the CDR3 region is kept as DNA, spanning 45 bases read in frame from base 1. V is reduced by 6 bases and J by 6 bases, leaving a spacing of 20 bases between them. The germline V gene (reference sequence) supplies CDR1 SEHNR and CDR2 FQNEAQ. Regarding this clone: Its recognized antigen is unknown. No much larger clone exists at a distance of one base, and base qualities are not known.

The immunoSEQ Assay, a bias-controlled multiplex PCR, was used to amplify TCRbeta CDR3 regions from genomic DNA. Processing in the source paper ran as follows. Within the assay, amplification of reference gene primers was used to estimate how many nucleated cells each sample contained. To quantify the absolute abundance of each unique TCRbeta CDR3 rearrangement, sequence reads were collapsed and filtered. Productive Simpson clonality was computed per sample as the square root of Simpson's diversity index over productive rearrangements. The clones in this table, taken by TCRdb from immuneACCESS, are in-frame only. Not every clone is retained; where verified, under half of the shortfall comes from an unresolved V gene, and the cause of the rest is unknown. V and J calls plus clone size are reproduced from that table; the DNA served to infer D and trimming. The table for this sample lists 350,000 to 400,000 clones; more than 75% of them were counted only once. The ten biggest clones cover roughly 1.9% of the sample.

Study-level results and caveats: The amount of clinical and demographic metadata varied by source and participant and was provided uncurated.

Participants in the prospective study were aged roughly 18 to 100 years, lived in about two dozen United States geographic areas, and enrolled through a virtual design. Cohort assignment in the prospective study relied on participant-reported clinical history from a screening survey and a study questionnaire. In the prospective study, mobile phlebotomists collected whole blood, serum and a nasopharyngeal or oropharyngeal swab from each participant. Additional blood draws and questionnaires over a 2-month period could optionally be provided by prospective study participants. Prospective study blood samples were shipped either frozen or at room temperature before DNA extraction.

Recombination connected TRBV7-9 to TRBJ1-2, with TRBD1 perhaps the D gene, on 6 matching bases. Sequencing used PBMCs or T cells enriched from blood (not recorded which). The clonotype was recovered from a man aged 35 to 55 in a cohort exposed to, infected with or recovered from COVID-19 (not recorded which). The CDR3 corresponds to CASSTIGTFGDGYTF. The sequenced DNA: TGTGCCAGCAGTACAATCGGGACATTCGGCGATGGCTACACCTTC.